Included here is one T cell receptor beta chain sequence, with context. This sample was included in a study of T cells in Graves' hyperthyroidism and ophthalmopathy. There were TCR beta CDR3 regions amplified from RNA transcripts. A first-round RT-PCR of the TCR CDR3 used the HTBI primer set. TCRdb independently ran MiXCR on the multiplex PCR reads; one entry per CDR3 protein. Among 400,000 to 600,000 distinct CDR3 sequences, less than 25% were seen once, and the ten largest hold 26%. Trimming pared 0 bases from V and 7 bases from J, leaving 7 bases between. Per the germline V gene, CDR1 is DFQATT and CDR2 is SNEGSKA (reference sequence). The CDR3 runs 12 residues.

V gene TRBV20-1 combines with J gene TRBJ1-5; D uncertain. The specimen was blood. This receptor was taken from a man between 18 and 29 years old with Graves' hyperthyroidism. DNA for the CDR3: TGCAGTGCTAGAGATAACGGCCAGCCCCAGCATTTT. Translating gives CSARDNGQPQHF.